A single sample gave rise to the 8 T cell receptor beta chains below, sequenced in a study of cytomegalovirus exposure and HLA in healthy donors. Vbeta (60) and Jbeta (13) primers were used in the PCR. The repertoire was sequenced with immunoSEQ multiplex PCR; TCRdb's copy has only in-frame clones and lacks some. The data show under 250,000 clones, about 82% seen once. Sequencing input: PBMCs. All receptors come from a woman aged 45-65 years in good health and CMV-seronegative.

The V call is TRBV5-1, the J call TRBJ2-1, with TRBD2 as a possible D gene (6 bases). Trimming shortened V by 0 bases and J by 0 bases, and 13 bases separated the two germline ends. Germline CDR1 SGHRS, CDR2 YFSETQ. The CDR3 extends over 17 amino acids. CDR3 amino acids: CASSLDNMGGSYNEQFF. The CDR3 DNA reads TGCGCCAGCAGCTTGGATAATATGGGGGGCTCCTACAATGAGCAGTTCTTC. The full variable domain, completed using reference TRBV5-1 and TRBJ2-1, is KAGVTQTPRYLIKTRGQQVTLSCSPISGHRSVSWYQQTPGQGLQFLFEYFSETQRNKGNFPGRFSGRQFSNSRSEMNVSTLELGDSALYLCASSLDNMGGSYNEQFFGPGTRLTVL.

The J gene is TRBJ2-7, the V gene TRBV5-1; TRBD1 agrees at 7 bases. CDR3 size: 15 residues. Per germline, CDR1 SGHRS and CDR2 YFSETQ. V gave up 5 bases and J gave up 2 bases; unmatched junction bases: 10. The chain's CDR3 is CASRLYGTETYEQYF. In DNA, the CDR3 is TGCGCCAGCAGATTGTATGGGACAGAAACCTACGAGCAGTACTTC.

In DNA, the CDR3 is TGTGCCAGCAGCTTGGGCCAGCAAGAGACCCAGTACTTC. This gives the protein CASSLGQQETQYF. The J gene is TRBJ2-5, the V gene TRBV7-6; D gene ambiguous. CDR3 length: 13 amino acids. From germline, CDR1 is SGHVS and CDR2 FNYEAQ. V lost 3 bases and J 2 bases, leaving 7 bases between the germline ends.

As for this clone: At one of its ends the junction is not consistent with the germline gene, which may arise from a read error. The V call is TRBV7-2, the J call TRBJ1-1; 8 nucleotides line up with TRBD1. The CDR3 is 14 residues long. Germline CDR1 SGHTA, CDR2 FQGNSA. The CDR3, as DNA: TGTGCCAGCAGTTCACAGGGGGGGAACACTGAAGCTCTCTTT. Protein: CASSSQGGNTEALF.

CDR3 in amino acids: CASSLSQMNTEAFF. The CDR3, as DNA: TGTGCCAGCAGCTTATCCCAAATGAACACTGAAGCTTTCTTT. The V gene is TRBV7-9, the J gene TRBJ1-1; D unclear. CDR1 is SEHNR, CDR2 FQNEAQ, per germline (reference sequence). The germline V and J ends were trimmed by 2 bases and 0 bases, with 7 bases remaining between them. This CDR3 comprises 14 residues.

This clone appeared once. V gene TRBV25-1 combines with J gene TRBJ2-2; 9 bases map to TRBD2. After removal of 3 bases from V and 5 bases from J, the junction contained 4 bases not matched to a gene. The CDR3 consists of 15 residues. Looked up from germline, CDR1 is MGHDK and CDR2 is SYGVNS. The CDR3 nucleotides are TGTGCCAGCAGTGAGCTAGCGGGATTAACCGGGGAGCTGTTTTTT. Translating gives CASSELAGLTGELFF.

This clone showed up just once. Written as DNA, the CDR3 is TGTGCCAGCAGTTTATCCCCCTGGGCAGCAAACATTCAGTACTTC. This sequence encodes CASSLSPWAANIQYF. This chain connects TRBV27 to TRBJ2-4; D is uncertain. This CDR3 is built from 15 residues. The V gene's germline CDR1 is MNHEY and CDR2 SMNVEV (reference sequence). The V end lost 0 bases, the J end lost 6 bases, and 12 bases lay between the germline ends.

This clone was seen a single time. The genes are TRBV28 and TRBJ1-5, with a tentative D call TRBD1 (6 bases). Looked up from germline, CDR1 is MDHEN and CDR2 is SYDVKM. V shed 7 bases and J shed 6 bases, with 13 bases lying between them. The CDR3 contains 13 residues. The CDR3 DNA reads TGTGCCAGCAAGGGAGGGGGTCCTCAGCCCCAGCATTTT. Protein: CASKGGGPQPQHF.